This TCR beta chain came from a study of cytomegalovirus exposure and HLA in healthy donors. PCR involved 60 Vbeta and 13 Jbeta primers. Generated by immunoSEQ multiplex PCR, the TCRdb table keeps only in-frame clones and is missing some. This table has some 98,000 clones, 75% to 85% appearing once. The CDR3 runs to 13 residues. Germline V gene sequence: CDR1 MNHEY, CDR2 SMNVEV (reference sequence). Between the trimmed V and J ends, which lost 0 bases and 4 bases, there was a span of 6 bases. The rearrangement links TRBV27 to TRBJ1-1; D not certain. The specimen sequenced was PBMCs. This sequence was found in a man between 18 and 29 years old in good health and CMV-seropositive. CDR3 DNA: TGTGCCAGCAGTTTATCGGTTAGCACTGAAGCTTTCTTT. This codes for CASSLSVSTEAFF.